This TCR beta chain was found in a study of T cells in Graves' hyperthyroidism and ophthalmopathy. Study-level points and caveats: In the blood, most expanded thyroid clonotypes above 0.001 appeared as well.

The CDR3 totals 14 residues. CDR1 is MDHEN and CDR2 is SYDVKM in the germline V gene. In its sample, this clonotype was seen many times. Its antigen is unidentified. At one boundary the junction diverges from the germline segment, which might be a read error. The cohort's ophthalmopathy patients, a group with duration under 3 months, had a Clinical Activity Score of at least 3 and a NOSPECS grade of at least 4. Cells are PBMCs isolated from roughly 9.3 ml of fresh blood. Amplification of TCR beta CDR3 regions used RNA as the template. HTBI primers were employed in a first-round RT-PCR of the TCR CDR3. TCRdb reanalysed the multiplex PCR reads using MiXCR and keeps one entry per CDR3 protein. The sample has approximately 330,000 distinct CDR3 sequences, roughly an eighth seen once; the top ten hold 34%.

The TCR comes from a woman in her thirties or forties with Graves' ophthalmopathy. The V gene is TRBV28, the J gene TRBJ2-3; TRBD1 matches 10 bases. The sequenced sample was blood. DNA of the CDR3: TGTGCCAGCAGTATATGGACAGGGGGGGATACGCAGTATTTT. Residues: CASSIWTGGDTQYF.